Given below is one T cell receptor (beta chain) in context. Its antigen remains unknown. This entry comes from a study of T cell responses to AZD1222 COVID-19 vaccine. Some clones are missing from TCRdb's copy, which holds only in-frame ones; the method was immunoSEQ multiplex PCR. This table holds nearly 100,000 clones, nearly 90% found once. Study findings and constraints: Variant regions that are unmutated are reportedly the target of nearly half of spike-specific TCRs. Donors were mostly white British, more females; clonal diversity possibly underestimated. Dominant at 160-218 and 743-854, vaccine-associated CD4 TCRs also spanned spike.

The sequence was obtained from an adult in good health. This sample comprised peripheral blood, obtained on day 0 of AZD1222 vaccination.

CDR3: CSASTAGRGYTF. The CDR3 DNA follows: TGCAGTGCTAGTACGGCAGGTAGGGGCTACACCTTC. The V call is TRBV20-1, the J call TRBJ1-2, with D unresolved. Trimming took off 3 bases at V and 8 bases at J, with 13 bases between the two ends. Germline CDR1 DFQATT, CDR2 SNEGSKA (reference sequence). This CDR3 is 12 amino acids long.